This is a list of T cell receptor beta chains from one sample in a study of regulatory T cells in long-lasting Graves disease. Each CDR3 protein is one row after TCRdb ran MiXCR on the multiplex PCR reads. The sample consists of hundreds of thousands of distinct CDR3 sequences, 16% of them appearing once. The same sample was also studied in work on T cells in Graves' hyperthyroidism and ophthalmopathy.

The source material was peripheral blood mononuclear cells (PBMCs), sampled at new diagnosis, from a patient treated with antithyroid drugs. All receptors come from a man in his forties with Graves disease. Both conserved end residues are part of each CDR3. D genes are given only for firm matches. Clone size is stated in some rows and not others, as once, few, many or a class when expanded.

abundance	v_gene	d_gene	j_gene	len	CDR3nt	CDR3aa
few	TRBV7-2	TRBD1	TRBJ2-5	14	TGTGCCAGCAGCTTAGCGACAGGGGTAGAGGCCCAGTACTTC	CASSLATGVEAQYF
many	TRBV3-1	TRBD2	TRBJ2-5	16	TGTGCCAGCAGCCAAGATCTGACTAGCGGCAGGTTAATCCAGTACTTC	CASSQDLTSGRLIQYF
-	TRBV7-8	TRBD1	TRBJ2-5	15	TGTGCCAGCAGCGGAGGCAGGGGGCATTCCGAGACCCAGTACTTC	CASSGGRGHSETQYF
-	TRBV7-3	TRBD1	TRBJ2-1	14	TGTGCCAGCAGCTCGGGACAGAGCAACAATGAGCAGTTCTTC	CASSSGQSNNEQFF
many	TRBV29-1	-	TRBJ2-7	14	TGCAGCGTTGTGGGCTATCTCCCTCCCTACGAGCAGTACTTC	CSVVGYLPPYEQYF
many	TRBV4-1	-	TRBJ2-7	14	TGCGCCAGCAGCCAGGGCGAACAGACCTACGAGCAGTACTTC	CASSQGEQTYEQYF
many	TRBV6-2/TRBV6-3	TRBD1	TRBJ2-2	14	TGTGCCAGCAGTTACAGGGGGCACACCGGGGAGCTGTTTTTT	CASSYRGHTGELFF
many	TRBV12-3/TRBV12-4	TRBD1	TRBJ1-1	15	TGTGCCAGCAGTTTCACAGGGGGAGTATGGACTGAAGCTTTCTTT	CASSFTGGVWTEAFF
many	TRBV11-2	-	TRBJ2-1	15	TGTGCCAGCAGCTACTTGCGGGGACCATACAATGAGCAGTTCTTC	CASSYLRGPYNEQFF
many	TRBV7-2	-	TRBJ1-3	14	TGTGCCAGCAGTCCCTCTCGTCTGGAAAACACCATATATTTT	CASSPSRLENTIYF
many	TRBV9	-	TRBJ1-1	15	TGTGCCAGCAGCCCTACCCACGGGTTGAACACTGAAGCTTTCTTT	CASSPTHGLNTEAFF
-	TRBV24-1	TRBD2	TRBJ2-7	16	TGTGCCACCAGTGATTTCAACCAGCGGGGGAAGAGGGAGCAGTACTTC	CATSDFNQRGKREQYF
many	TRBV20-1	TRBD2	TRBJ2-1	15	TGCAGTGCTGAGACTAGCGTGGCATCCTACAATGAGCAGTTCTTC	CSAETSVASYNEQFF
-	TRBV5-1	TRBD1	TRBJ2-2	15	TGCGCCAGCAGCTCGGACAGGGCCAACACCGGGGAGCTGTTTTTT	CASSSDRANTGELFF
-	TRBV28	TRBD2	TRBJ2-1	16	TGTGCCAGCAGAACCCAACGCGGGGGGGCCTACAATGAGCAGTTCTTC	CASRTQRGGAYNEQFF
many	TRBV5-1	TRBD1	TRBJ2-1	17	TGCGCCAGCAGCTTGGCCGGGACAGCGAGCTCCTACAATGAGCAGTTCTTC	CASSLAGTASSYNEQFF
many	TRBV5-1	TRBD2	TRBJ2-3	17	TGTGCCAGCAGCCAAGTGGAGCGGGGGGGCAGCACAGATACGCAGTATTTT	CASSQVERGGSTDTQYF
many	TRBV7-8	TRBD2	TRBJ2-2	17	TGTGCCAGCAGCTTAGGGGCTAGCGGAATTCACACCGGGGAGCTGTTTTTT	CASSLGASGIHTGELFF
few	TRBV4-1	-	TRBJ2-5	13	TGCGCCAGCAGCCAAGGCTATTTAGAGACCCAGTACTTC	CASSQGYLETQYF
few	TRBV6-1	TRBD2	TRBJ2-2	15	TGTGCCAGCAGTGAGGCGGGGGGTTGGGCCGGGGAGCTGTTTTTT	CASSEAGGWAGELFF
few	TRBV4-2	-	TRBJ2-1	13	TGTGCCAGCAGCCACGCGGAGGTAGCGGAGCAGTTCTTC	CASSHAEVAEQFF
-	TRBV6-1	TRBD2	TRBJ2-3	16	TGTGCCAGCAGGGGACTTCTAGCGGGGGGCACAGATACGCAGTATTTT	CASRGLLAGGTDTQYF